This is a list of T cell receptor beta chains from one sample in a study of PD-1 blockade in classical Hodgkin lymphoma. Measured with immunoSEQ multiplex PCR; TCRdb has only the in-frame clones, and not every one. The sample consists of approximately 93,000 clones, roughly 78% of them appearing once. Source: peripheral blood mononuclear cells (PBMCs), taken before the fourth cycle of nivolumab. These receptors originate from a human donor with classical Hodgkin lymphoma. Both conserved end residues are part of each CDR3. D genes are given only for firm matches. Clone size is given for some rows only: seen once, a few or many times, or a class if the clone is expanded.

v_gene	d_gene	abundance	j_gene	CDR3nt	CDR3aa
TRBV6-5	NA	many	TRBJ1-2	TGTGCCAGCAGTTACTCGGCTAACTATGGCTACACCTTC	CASSYSANYGYTF
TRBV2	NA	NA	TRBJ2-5	TGTGCCAGCAGGGGGGTGGGGCCCCAAGAGACCCAGTACTTC	CASRGVGPQETQYF
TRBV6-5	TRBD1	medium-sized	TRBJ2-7	TGTGCCAGCAGTTACTCAACAGGGGGCGCCTACTACGAGCAGTACTTC	CASSYSTGGAYYEQYF
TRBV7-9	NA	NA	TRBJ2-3	TGTGCCAGCAGCCCACTAGCAGGCACAGATACGCAGTATTTT	CASSPLAGTDTQYF
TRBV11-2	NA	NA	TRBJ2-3	TGTGCCAGCAGCCCACTCATCGGGGGGCGCACAGATACGCAGTATTTT	CASSPLIGGRTDTQYF
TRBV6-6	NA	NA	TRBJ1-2	TGTGCCAGCAGTTACACCCCGGGGTCGTATGGCTACACCTTC	CASSYTPGSYGYTF
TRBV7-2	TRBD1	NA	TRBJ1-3	TGTGCCAGCAGCCCGACAGGGTTCTCTGGAAACACCATATATTTT	CASSPTGFSGNTIYF
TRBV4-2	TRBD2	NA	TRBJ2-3	TGTGCCAGCAGCCCAACGCTAGCGGGAGCTGATACGCAGTATTTT	CASSPTLAGADTQYF
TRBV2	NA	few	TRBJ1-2	TGTGCCAGTTTACAGGGCAGGTGGAATGGCTACACCTTC	CASLQGRWNGYTF
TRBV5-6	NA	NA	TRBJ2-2	TGTGCCAGCAGCGTGTGGGGGAACACCGGGGAGCTGTTTTTT	CASSVWGNTGELFF
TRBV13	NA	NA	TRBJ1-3	TGTGCCAGCAGCTTGGATCCCGCGGAAGGAAACACCATATATTTT	CASSLDPAEGNTIYF
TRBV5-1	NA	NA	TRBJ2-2	TGCGCCAGCTCCTTGGGGGGAACGAACACCGGGGAGCTGTTTTTT	CASSLGGTNTGELFF
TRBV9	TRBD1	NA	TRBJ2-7	TGTGCCAGCAGCACCGGGACAGGGGGCGACCAACACTACGAGCAGTACTTC	CASSTGTGGDQHYEQYF
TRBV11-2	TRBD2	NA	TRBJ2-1	TGTGCCAGCAGCTTAATGGGACTAGCGGGAGGTAATGAGCAGTTCTTC	CASSLMGLAGGNEQFF
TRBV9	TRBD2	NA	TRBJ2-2	TGTGCCAGCAGCGTAGTAGCGGGGGGGCCGAACACCGGGGAGCTGTTTTTT	CASSVVAGGPNTGELFF
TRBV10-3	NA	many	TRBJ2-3	TGTGCCATCACCCCAGGTCCTAGCACAGATACGCAGTATTTT	CAITPGPSTDTQYF
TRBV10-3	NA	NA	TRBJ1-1	TGTGCCATCAGTGGGACCCAAGTCCCTGGGGGCACTGAAGCTTTCTTT	CAISGTQVPGGTEAFF
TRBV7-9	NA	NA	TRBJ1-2	TGTGCCGTACTCCGGGACCGCGGGAACTATGGCTACACCTTC	CAVLRDRGNYGYTF
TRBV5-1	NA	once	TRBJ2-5	TGCGCCAGCAGCAAAGACCAATTCCAAGAGACCCAGTACTTC	CASSKDQFQETQYF
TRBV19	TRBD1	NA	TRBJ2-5	TGTGCCAGTAGTCCCGGCACGGGGACAGGGGTAGAGACCCAGTACTTC	CASSPGTGTGVETQYF
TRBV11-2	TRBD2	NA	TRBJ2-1	TGTGCCAGCAGCTTAGGTCTGGGCGGGACTAGCAGTTCCTACAATGAGCAGTTCTTC	CASSLGLGGTSSSYNEQFF
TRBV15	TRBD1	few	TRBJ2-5	TGTGCCACCAGCGTTGGACAGGGTAGAGGGGAGACCCAGTACTTC	CATSVGQGRGETQYF
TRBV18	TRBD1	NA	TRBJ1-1	TGTGCCAGCTCAATTGACAGGGGAAGTGAAGCTTTCTTT	CASSIDRGSEAFF
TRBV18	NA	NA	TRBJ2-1	TGTGCCAGCTCAGTCTACAATGAGCAGTTCTTC	CASSVYNEQFF
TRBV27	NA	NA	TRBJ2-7	TGTGCCAGCAGCCCGGGTGTGGGTCCCGGGACAAAGGGTTATTACAGCTCCTACGAGCAGTACTTC	CASSPGVGPGTKGYYSSYEQYF
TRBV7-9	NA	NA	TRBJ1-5	TGTGCCAGCAGCTTAGACGCAGACAACCAGCCCCAGCATTTT	CASSLDADNQPQHF